This T cell receptor beta chain was identified during a study of identical twins. TCRdb itself ran the 5' RACE reads through MiXCR, one entry per CDR3 protein. This sample has 300,000 to 350,000 distinct CDR3 sequences, with 9% to 15% found just once. The germline V gene has CDR1 SGHTA and CDR2 FQGTGA. The CDR3 length is 17 residues. Germline trimming cut 0 bases from V and 1 base from J; bases unmatched to any gene: 4. This clonotype was seen more than once but under ten times. This same sample was also taken into another study, of yellow fever vaccine responses in identical twins.

J is TRBJ2-1 and V is TRBV7-3, with 9 bases lining up with TRBD2. The sample comprised CD8+ T cells sorted from blood. This clonotype was sampled from a woman under 30 in good health. CDR3 region: CASSLTGGRGSYNEQFF. In DNA, the CDR3 is TGTGCCAGCAGCTTAACCGGCGGGAGGGGATCCTACAATGAGCAGTTCTTC.